Listed below are T cell receptor beta chains from one sample, sequenced in a study of T cells in Graves' hyperthyroidism and ophthalmopathy. TCRdb independently ran MiXCR on the multiplex PCR reads; one entry per CDR3 protein. This sample carries roughly 570,000 distinct CDR3 sequences, around 46% of them seen once, and the ten largest clones take around 7.7%. The specimen sequenced was peripheral blood or thyroid tissue (not recorded which). Source of these receptors: a young woman with Graves' hyperthyroidism. Each CDR3 is given with its conserved first and last residue. A D gene is named only where the DNA matches it firmly. For some rows the clone size is stated as once, few or many, or as a class when expanded; others skip it.

D	V	J	size	DNA	CDR3
NA	TRBV4-3	TRBJ2-7	NA	TGCGCCAGCAGCCAAGAAGCCAGAGGCGGGCTCGAGCAGTACTTC	CASSQEARGGLEQYF
NA	TRBV5-8	TRBJ2-5	NA	TGTGCCTCCAACCTCCAGGGGCTCCAAGAGACCCAGTACTTC	CASNLQGLQETQYF
TRBD2	TRBV6-5	TRBJ2-7	many	TGTGCCAGCAGTTACGTCCTAGCGGGAGGGCCCGGGTACGAGCAGTACTTC	CASSYVLAGGPGYEQYF
NA	TRBV29-1	TRBJ1-5	NA	TGCAGCCGAGGGACAACTAATCAGCCCCAGCATTTT	CSRGTTNQPQHF
NA	TRBV12-3/TRBV12-4	TRBJ2-3	NA	TGTGCCAGCAGTCCCGGGCGGGAAGATACGCAGTATTTT	CASSPGREDTQYF
NA	TRBV5-1	TRBJ2-1	many	TGCGCCAGCAGCCTTCCCCCTCCCGGGACCCAACGATACAATGAGCAGTTCTTC	CASSLPPPGTQRYNEQFF
NA	TRBV4-1	TRBJ2-7	NA	TGCGCCAGCAGCTTACAGGGTTTTTCGGACGAGCAGTACTTC	CASSLQGFSDEQYF
TRBD1	TRBV19	TRBJ1-2	NA	TGTGTCAGTAGGGAGCGGACAGGGGGCCTGGGCTCCTATGGCTACACCTTC	CVSRERTGGLGSYGYTF
TRBD2	TRBV15	TRBJ2-7	NA	TGTGCCACCTGCAGTGTGAGGGAGCGGGAGTACACCGAGCAGTACTTC	CATCSVREREYTEQYF
TRBD1	TRBV20-1	TRBJ1-1	NA	TGCAGCTACAGGGGAAGGTCCACTGAAGCTTTCTTT	CSYRGRSTEAFF
NA	TRBV2	TRBJ1-1	NA	TGTGCCAGCAGTGAACGAGGAGCTTTCTTT	CASSERGAFF
TRBD1	TRBV5-1	TRBJ1-5	many	TGCGCCAGCAGCTTGGCAGGGGGAAGTCAGCCCCAGCATTTT	CASSLAGGSQPQHF